Shown below are 2 T cell receptor beta chains from a single sample sequenced in a study of CD8+CD57+ T cells in acquired aplastic anemia. Only patients with CD8+CD57+ cell expansion on flow cytometry were chosen for sequencing. Template material for TCR beta VDJ and CDR3 profiling consisted of genomic DNA. TCRdb processed the reads anew with MiXCR; each CDR3 protein has one entry. This table holds around 150,000 distinct CDR3 sequences, around half found once. The specimen sequenced was sorted CD4+, CD8+, or CD8+CD57+ T cells (not recorded which) from PBMCs. The receptors were sampled from a human donor with aplastic anemia.

CDR3: CASSAQTGGGEQYF. CDR3 nucleotide sequence: TGTGCCAGCAGCGCGCAGACAGGGGGCGGCGAGCAGTACTTC. The chain is built from TRBV7-9 and TRBJ2-7; the match to TRBD1 covers 10 bases. The junction had 7 bases not matched to a gene; V was cut back by 5 bases and J by 6 bases. Germline CDR1 reads SEHNR; CDR2 reads FQNEAQ (reference sequence). This CDR3 is built from 14 residues.

This clonotype was counted many times. The V and J genes are TRBV30 and TRBJ2-7; the D is unclear. In germline, CDR1 is GTSNPN, CDR2 SVGIG (reference sequence). CDR3 length equals 12 residues. The V end lost 2 bases, the J end lost 7 bases, and 12 bases lay between the germline ends. The DNA for the CDR3 is TGTGCCTGGAGTACGGGCTCTGGGGAGCAGTACTTC. This translates into CAWSTGSGEQYF.